The entry below gives a single TCR beta chain sequence along with its context. No cognate antigen has been identified for it. One base away there is no much larger clone; base qualities are not given. Each donor gave one peripheral blood draw, averaging roughly 100 mL, which was collected into heparinised tubes. A BD FACSAria II and a panel including CD45RO, CCR7, CD25, CD127, CD95 and CD27 were used to sort naive, central memory, regulatory and stem cell-like memory CD4+ T cells. A purity above 95% was achieved for all sorted populations. PBMCs were separated immediately by Lymphoprep density gradient centrifugation and were stained directly, without being cultured. So that batch effects would be minimized, each experiment stained and sorted samples in pairs, pairing one healthy donor with one patient. This sample stems from a study of beta chain features in type 1 diabetes (dated by TCRdb to the late 2010s). Some background on the complete study: Mean age, gender distribution, total cell number and subset yield were not different between patients and healthy donors. A total of approximately 99,000,000 sorted cells were examined across all samples, and RNA yield correlated strongly with the number of cells per subset. In the study, recently diagnosed type 1 diabetes patients and matched healthy donors were compared on the TCRB repertoires of their sorted circulating CD4+ T cell subsets. Whereas all 30 or so donors provided naive and central memory subsets, regulatory and stem cell-like memory subsets were isolated from just 8 patients and roughly eight healthy donors.

General study outcomes and caveats: In all four CD4+ subsets, TCRB CDR3 length was moderately but significantly shorter in type 1 diabetes patients. Shorter templates might be favored by PCR, yet because patient and control samples were amplified and corrected together, any such skew would affect both groups equally. Because small numbers of individuals were included in the HLA sub-analyses, any influence of HLA type on TCRB rearrangement was left unresolved. Naive, central memory and regulatory TCRB repertoires appeared more similar among patients than among healthy donors. Fewer insertions and more nucleotide deletions at VDJ recombination sites were observed in patients with type 1 diabetes, implying thymic rearrangement abnormalities. Sequencing cDNA rather than genomic DNA could over-represent highly expressing activated cells, although activation and CD3 levels did not differ between groups.

The entire amount of isolated RNA was reverse transcribed using the High Capacity cDNA Reverse Transcription Kit, so the sequenced TCRB transcripts were expressed ones. Deep immunoSEQ sequencing was performed on naive, central memory and regulatory T cell samples, with an average of around 3.5 million total reads per sample. Sorted cells were lysed in RLT buffer, and RNA was extracted using DNase-treated RNeasy Micro or Mini kits according to cell number. Each cell subset was processed on its own to prevent cross-contamination, while patient and healthy donor samples were processed together. TCRB sequences were amplified from cDNA with the immunoSEQ multiplex PCR, producing 87-bp fragments spanning the CDR3 region. The amplicons were sequenced using the Illumina HiSeq platform. Per the original workflow: Synthetic template baselines were used to correct PCR bias computationally, reads within Hamming distance 2 were collapsed together, and singletons that could not be merged were discarded. Reads were aligned against IMGT to assign V, D and J genes, CDR3 length and insertions or deletions at six rearrangement sites. Within each subset, clonotype counts were normalized to sorted cell number, after which true diversity and Gini coefficients were computed with the tcR R package. The overlap coefficient, calculated on TCRB nucleotide sequences, was used to quantify repertoire sharing. TCRdb's version of the immuneACCESS table is confined to in-frame rearrangements and falls short of the full clone set. An unresolved V gene accounts for under half of the shortfall where checked; the remainder is of unknown origin. Clone size and V and J calls were adopted from that table, with D and trimming inferred from the DNA. The sample table holds roughly 100,000 clones, of which 28% were seen once. 0.5% to 0.55% of the sample is held by the ten biggest clonotypes.

CDR1 and CDR2, per the germline V gene, are MDHEN and SYDVKM. Trimming costs V 4 bases and J 1 base, and their ends lie 10 bases apart. Its CDR3 holds 14 amino acids, cysteine through phenylalanine. The kept DNA is CDR3 alone, 42 bases in frame from the first base. The rearrangement joined TRBV28 to TRBJ1-1; too little of a D gene remains to name it. Sequencing was done on a sample of central memory CD4+ T cells from blood. The TCR sequence derives from a woman between 18 and 29 years old with type 1 diabetes. The CDR3 reads as follows: CASSSPGQNTEAFF. The DNA is as follows: TGTGCCAGCAGTTCTCCCGGTCAGAACACTGAAGCTTTCTTT.